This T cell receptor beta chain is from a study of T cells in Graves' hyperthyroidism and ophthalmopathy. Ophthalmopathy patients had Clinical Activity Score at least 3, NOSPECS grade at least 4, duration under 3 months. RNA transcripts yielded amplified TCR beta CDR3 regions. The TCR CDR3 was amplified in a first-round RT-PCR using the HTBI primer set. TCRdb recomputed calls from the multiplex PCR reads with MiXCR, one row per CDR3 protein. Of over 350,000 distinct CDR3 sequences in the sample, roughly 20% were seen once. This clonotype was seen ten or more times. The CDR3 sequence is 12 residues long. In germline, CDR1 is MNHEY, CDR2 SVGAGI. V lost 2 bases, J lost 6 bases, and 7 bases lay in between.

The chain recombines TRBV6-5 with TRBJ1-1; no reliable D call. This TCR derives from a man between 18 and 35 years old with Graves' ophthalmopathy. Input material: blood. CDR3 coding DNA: TGTGCCAGCAGTTACAGGGAGGCTGAAGCTTTCTTT. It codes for CASSYREAEAFF.